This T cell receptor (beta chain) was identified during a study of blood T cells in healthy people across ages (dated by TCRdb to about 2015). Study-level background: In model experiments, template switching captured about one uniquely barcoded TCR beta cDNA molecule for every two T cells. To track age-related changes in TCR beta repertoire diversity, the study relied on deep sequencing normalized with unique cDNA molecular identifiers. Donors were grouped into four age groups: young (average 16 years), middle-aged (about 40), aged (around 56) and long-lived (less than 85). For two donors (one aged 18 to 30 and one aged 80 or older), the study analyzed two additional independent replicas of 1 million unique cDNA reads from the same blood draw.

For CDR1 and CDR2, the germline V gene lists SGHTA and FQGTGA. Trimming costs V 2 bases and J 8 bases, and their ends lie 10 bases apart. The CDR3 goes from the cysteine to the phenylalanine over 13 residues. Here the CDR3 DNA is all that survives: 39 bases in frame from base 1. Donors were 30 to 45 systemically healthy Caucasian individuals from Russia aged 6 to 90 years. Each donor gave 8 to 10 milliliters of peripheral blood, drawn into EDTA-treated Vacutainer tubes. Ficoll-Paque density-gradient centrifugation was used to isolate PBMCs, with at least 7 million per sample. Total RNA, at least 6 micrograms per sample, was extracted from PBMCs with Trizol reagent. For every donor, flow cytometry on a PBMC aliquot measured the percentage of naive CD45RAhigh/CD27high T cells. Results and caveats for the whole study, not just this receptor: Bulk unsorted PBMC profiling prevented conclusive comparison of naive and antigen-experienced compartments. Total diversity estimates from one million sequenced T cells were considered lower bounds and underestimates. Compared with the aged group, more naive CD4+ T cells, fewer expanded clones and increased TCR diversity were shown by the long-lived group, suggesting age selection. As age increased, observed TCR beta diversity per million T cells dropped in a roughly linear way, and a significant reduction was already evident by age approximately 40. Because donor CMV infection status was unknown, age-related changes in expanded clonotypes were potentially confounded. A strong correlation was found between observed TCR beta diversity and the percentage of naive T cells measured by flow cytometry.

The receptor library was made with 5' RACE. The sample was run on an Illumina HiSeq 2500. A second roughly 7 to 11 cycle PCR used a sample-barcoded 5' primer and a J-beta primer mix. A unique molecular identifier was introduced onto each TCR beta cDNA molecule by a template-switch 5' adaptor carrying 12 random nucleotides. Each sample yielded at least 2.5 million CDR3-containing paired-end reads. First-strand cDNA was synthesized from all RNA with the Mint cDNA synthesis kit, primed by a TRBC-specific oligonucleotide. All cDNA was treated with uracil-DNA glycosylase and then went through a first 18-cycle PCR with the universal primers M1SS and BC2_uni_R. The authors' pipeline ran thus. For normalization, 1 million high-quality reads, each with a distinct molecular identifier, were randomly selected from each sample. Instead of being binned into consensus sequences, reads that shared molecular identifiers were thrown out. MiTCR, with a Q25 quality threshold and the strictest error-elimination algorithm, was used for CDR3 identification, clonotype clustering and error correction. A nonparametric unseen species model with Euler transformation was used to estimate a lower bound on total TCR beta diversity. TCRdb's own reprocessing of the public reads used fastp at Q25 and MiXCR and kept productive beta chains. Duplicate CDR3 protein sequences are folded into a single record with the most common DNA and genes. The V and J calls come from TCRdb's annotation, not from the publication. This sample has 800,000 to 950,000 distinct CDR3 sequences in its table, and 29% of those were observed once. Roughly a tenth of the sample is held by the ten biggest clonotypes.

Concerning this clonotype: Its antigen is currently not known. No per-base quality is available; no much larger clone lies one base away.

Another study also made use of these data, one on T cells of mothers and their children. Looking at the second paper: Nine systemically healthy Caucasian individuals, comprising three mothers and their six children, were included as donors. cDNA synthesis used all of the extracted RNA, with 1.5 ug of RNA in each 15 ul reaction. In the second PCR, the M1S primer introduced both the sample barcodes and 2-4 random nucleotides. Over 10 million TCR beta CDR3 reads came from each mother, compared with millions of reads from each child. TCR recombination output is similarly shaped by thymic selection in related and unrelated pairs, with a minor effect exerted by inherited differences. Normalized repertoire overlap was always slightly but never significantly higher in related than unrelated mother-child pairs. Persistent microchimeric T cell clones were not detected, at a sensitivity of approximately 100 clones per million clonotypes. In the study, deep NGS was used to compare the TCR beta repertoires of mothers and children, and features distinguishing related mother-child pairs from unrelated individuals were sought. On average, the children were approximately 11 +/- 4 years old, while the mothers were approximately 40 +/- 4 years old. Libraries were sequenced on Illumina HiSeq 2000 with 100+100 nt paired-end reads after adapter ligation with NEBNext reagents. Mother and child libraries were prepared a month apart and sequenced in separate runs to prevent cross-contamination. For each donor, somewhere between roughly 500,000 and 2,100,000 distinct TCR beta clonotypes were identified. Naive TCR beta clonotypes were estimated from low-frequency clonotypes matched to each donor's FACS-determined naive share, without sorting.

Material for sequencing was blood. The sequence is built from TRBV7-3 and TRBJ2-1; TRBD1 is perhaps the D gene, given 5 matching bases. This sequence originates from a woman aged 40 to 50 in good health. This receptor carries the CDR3 CASSLGHTDEQFF. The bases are TGTGCCAGCAGCTTAGGACACACGGATGAGCAGTTCTTC.